This T cell receptor beta chain emerged from a study of T cell responses to AZD1222 COVID-19 vaccine. General study findings and limits: Most donors were white British and more were female, and clonal diversity was possibly underestimated. Scientists sampled the repertoires only once the peak T cell response had passed.

Trimming removed 5 bases at V and 0 bases at J, with 13 bases between. Looked up from germline, CDR1 is PRHDT and CDR2 is FYEKMQ (reference sequence). This CDR3 contains 15 residues. Profiling relied on immunoSEQ multiplex PCR, and the TCRdb table lists in-frame clones only, not all of them. This sample has 130,000 or so clones, with roughly 90% found just once. To note about this clone: Its antigen remains unknown.

The receptor comes from an adult in good health. The genes are TRBV13 and TRBJ1-1, with D possibly matching TRBD1 (5 bases). Sequenced here: peripheral blood, sampled on day 0 of AZD1222 vaccination. CDR3 in amino acids: CASSITGTVNTEAFF. CDR3 bases: TGTGCCAGCAGCATTACCGGGACCGTGAACACTGAAGCTTTCTTT.